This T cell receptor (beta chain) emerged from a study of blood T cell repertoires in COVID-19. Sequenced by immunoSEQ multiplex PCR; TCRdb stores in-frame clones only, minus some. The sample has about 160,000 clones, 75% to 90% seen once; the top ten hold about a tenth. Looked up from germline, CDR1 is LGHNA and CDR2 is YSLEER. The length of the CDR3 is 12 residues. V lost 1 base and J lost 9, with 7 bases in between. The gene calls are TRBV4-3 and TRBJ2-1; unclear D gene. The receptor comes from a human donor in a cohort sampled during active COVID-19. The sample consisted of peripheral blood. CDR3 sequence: CASSQAFSEQFF. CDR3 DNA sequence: TGCGCCAGCAGCCAAGCCTTCAGTGAGCAGTTCTTC.